This T cell receptor beta chain was obtained from a study of T cells in Graves' hyperthyroidism and ophthalmopathy. In its sample, this clonotype was seen many times. From RNA transcripts, TCR beta CDR3 regions were amplified. In the first-round RT-PCR of the TCR CDR3, the HTBI primer set was used. TCRdb recomputed calls from the multiplex PCR reads with MiXCR, one row per CDR3 protein. The data hold roughly 530,000 distinct CDR3 sequences, with about 15% observed a single time. Germline lookup yields CDR1 SNHLY and CDR2 FYNNEI. The germline V and J ends were trimmed by 4 bases and 4 bases, with 10 bases remaining between them. The CDR3 covers 14 residues. Thyroid ultrasound, orbital computed tomography, clinical symptoms, and serum thyroxine and TRAb underpinned diagnoses. Fresh peripheral blood, around 9.5 ml, yielded the PBMCs.

Material for sequencing was blood. The rearrangement uses TRBV2 and TRBJ2-2; D not resolved. This receptor was taken from a woman aged 18 to 35 with Graves' ophthalmopathy. This CDR3 is CASSVQIGTGELFF. Here the CDR3 DNA reads TGTGCCAGCAGTGTTCAGATCGGCACCGGGGAGCTGTTTTTT.